The 14 T cell receptor beta chains below were found in one sample sequenced in a study of blood T cell repertoires in COVID-19. Here immunoSEQ multiplex PCR was the method, and the copy in TCRdb shows in-frame clones only, minus some. The sample has under 300,000 clones, about nine tenths seen once. Sequencing was done on a sample of peripheral blood. Receptors were obtained from a woman aged 30 to 39 with COVID-19, enrolled during active disease.

This clone is medium-sized by share. The sample contains more than one DNA sequence encoding this CDR3. The rearrangement links TRBV6-5 to TRBJ1-5, with D maybe TRBD1 (6 bases). The CDR3 covers 13 residues. Trimming pared 3 bases from V and 6 bases from J, leaving 9 bases between. Looked up from germline, CDR1 is MNHEY and CDR2 is SVGAGI. For the CDR3, the DNA is TGTGCCAGCAGTTATAGGGGGACTCAGCCCCAGCATTTT. Translated, it gives CASSYRGTQPQHF.

The V call is TRBV19, the J call TRBJ1-5; D gene unclear. The germline gives CDR1 LNHDA, CDR2 SQIVND (reference sequence). V was cut by 3 bases and J by 6 bases, with 9 bases left in between. The CDR3 spans 13 residues. For the CDR3, the DNA is TGTGCCAGTAGTATCGAACTCATTCAGCCCCAGCATTTT. Amino acid sequence: CASSIELIQPQHF.

The chain combines TRBV6-2 or TRBV6-3 with TRBJ2-6; D remains ambiguous. Trimming removed 6 bases from V and 0 bases from J, with 12 bases in between. This CDR3 spans 16 amino acids. CDR1 and CDR2 (germline): MNHEY, SVGEGT. The CDR3 DNA sequence: TGTGCCAGCAGCGCGATTCCACCCTCTGGGGCCAACGTCCTGACTTTC. The encoded protein is CASSAIPPSGANVLTF.

Points on this clone: Other DNA sequences of this sample code for an identical CDR3. The chain is built from TRBV3-1 (or the pseudogene TRBV3-2) and TRBJ1-1; D unclear. The CDR3 runs 14 residues. Germline V gene data show CDR1 as LGHDT and CDR2 as YNNKEL (reference sequence). Trimming stripped 2 bases from V and 1 base from J, with 8 bases between. The DNA of the CDR3 is TGTGCCAGCAGCCAACGGCGGGGGAACACTGAAGCTTTCTTT. Translation gives CASSQRRGNTEAFF.

The V call is TRBV30, the J call TRBJ2-1, with 8 bases aligning to TRBD2. The CDR3 sequence is 13 residues long. The V and J ends lost 7 bases and 3 bases, in that order; junction bases with no gene match: 5. Germline assignment: CDR1 GTSNPN and CDR2 SVGIG (reference sequence). The CDR3 sequence is CALTAGDYNEQFF. In DNA, the CDR3 is TGTGCCTTAACAGCGGGAGACTACAATGAGCAGTTCTTC.

The J gene is TRBJ2-3, the V gene TRBV5-4; 11 bases are a match to TRBD2. Per the germline V gene, CDR1 is SGHNT and CDR2 is YYREEE (reference sequence). This CDR3 spans 15 amino acids. Unmatched junction bases numbered 7, after V lost 4 bases and J lost 6 bases. CDR3 sequence reads: CASSLAGGGPDTQYF. CDR3 coding DNA: TGTGCCAGCAGCCTAGCGGGGGGTGGGCCGGATACGCAGTATTTT. The variable domain in full, with the rest retrieved from reference TRBV5-4 and TRBJ2-3, is ETGVTQSPTHLIKTRGQQVTLRCSSQSGHNTVSWYQQALGQGPQFIFQYYREEENGRGNFPPRFSGLQFPNYSSELNVNALELDDSALYLCASSLAGGGPDTQYFGPGTRLTVL.

The chain joins TRBV19 to TRBJ1-2; D is perhaps TRBD1 (5 bases). Germline V lookup: CDR1 LNHDA, CDR2 SQIVND (reference sequence). The length of the CDR3 is 16 residues. V gave up 3 bases and J gave up 4 bases, with 18 bases separating them. The CDR3 sequence: CASSIIPWGVIYGYTF. The CDR3 DNA sequence: TGTGCCAGTAGTATCATCCCGTGGGGCGTCATCTATGGCTACACCTTC.

The V gene is TRBV6-2 or TRBV6-3, the J gene TRBJ1-6; D possibly corresponds to TRBD1 (6 bases). This CDR3 spans 14 amino acids. V lost 6 bases and J lost 2, with 8 bases in between. Germline-derived CDR1 and CDR2 are MNHEY and SVGEGT. The DNA for the CDR3 is TGTGCCAGCAGCCAGGGGCCCTATAATTCACCCCTCCACTTT. Translated, it gives CASSQGPYNSPLHF.

This clone was detected only a few times. The chain carries TRBV2 and TRBJ2-2, with a tentative D call TRBD2 (5 bases). Deletions cut 5 bases from V and 11 bases from J, with 18 bases between. From germline, CDR1 is SNHLY and CDR2 FYNNEI. CDR3 length: 14 residues. The CDR3 bases are TGTGCCAGCAGTCCCCAATTCTCGTCGGGAGAGCTGTTTTTT. Protein product: CASSPQFSSGELFF.

V is TRBV3-1 (or the pseudogene TRBV3-2) and J is TRBJ2-7; 8 bases match TRBD1. Germline V gives CDR1 LGHDT, CDR2 YNNKEL (reference sequence). V lost 0 bases, J lost 3 bases, and 7 bases stayed unmatched. The CDR3 has 16 residues. The CDR3 loop is CASSQDPGGVYYEQYF. CDR3 bases: TGTGCCAGCAGCCAAGACCCAGGGGGCGTATACTACGAGCAGTACTTC.

This chain uses TRBV6-5 with TRBJ1-2; 9 nucleotides align to TRBD1. J was trimmed by 6 bases and V by 5 bases; bases with no gene match: 4. Germline V gives CDR1 MNHEY, CDR2 SVGAGI. The CDR3 length is 13 residues. Written as DNA, the CDR3 is TGTGCCAGCAGTCGGGACAGGGATAATGGCTACACCTTC. This encodes CASSRDRDNGYTF.

The gene calls are TRBV7-9 and TRBJ2-7; 7 bases are a match to TRBD1. V was clipped by 5 bases and J by 3 bases; unmatched bases: 10. The CDR3 extends over 15 amino acids. Germline V gene data show CDR1 as SEHNR and CDR2 as FQNEAQ (reference sequence). CDR3 sequence reads: CASSPGTELNYEQYF. CDR3 in DNA: TGTGCCAGCAGCCCCGGGACAGAACTAAACTACGAGCAGTACTTC.

The chain links TRBV11-2 to TRBJ1-1; 9 bases map to TRBD1. The length of the CDR3 is 18 residues. Germline CDR1 is SGHAT and CDR2 is FQNNGV. V trimming: 1 base; J trimming: 0 bases; junction bases outside the gene matches: 9. DNA for the CDR3: TGTGCCAGCAGCTTAGGGGCGGGGACAGGGAGCGTGAACACTGAAGCTTTCTTT. This gives the protein CASSLGAGTGSVNTEAFF.

The chain links TRBV6-5 to TRBJ1-2; D unresolved. Trimming pared 7 bases from V and 0 bases from J, leaving 12 bases between. CDR1 is MNHEY and CDR2 is SVGAGI in the germline V gene. The CDR3 is 14 amino acids. CDR3 sequence (DNA): TGTGCCAGCACAACCAAGGGAGCTAACTATGGCTACACCTTC. It yields the protein CASTTKGANYGYTF.